Listed below are T cell receptor beta chains from one sample, sequenced in a study of spatial heterogeneity in lung cancer. TCRdb reanalysed the 5' RACE reads using MiXCR and keeps one entry per CDR3 protein. The repertoire consists of 1,500 to 2,000 distinct CDR3 sequences, with roughly a sixth occurring once and the leading ten covering about 48%. The sample consisted of PBMCs, taken at surgery. Source of these receptors: a male donor with early-stage non-small cell lung cancer. CDR3s include the opening cysteine and the closing phenylalanine or tryptophan. D genes are given only for firm matches. A row's size may be missing; if present it is once, few, many or a size class.

TRBJ2-4	TRBD2	TRBV28	medium-sized	TGTGCCAGCAGTTCTCCTAGCGGGGGTAAAAACATTCAGTACTTC	CASSSPSGGKNIQYF
TRBJ2-7	NA	TRBV4-3	medium-sized	TGCGCCAGCAGCCAAGATCACCTTCCCTCCTACGAGCAGTACTTC	CASSQDHLPSYEQYF
TRBJ2-2	NA	TRBV7-9	NA	TGTGCCAGCATCCACGGGAGCGGGGAGCTGTTTTTT	CASIHGSGELFF
TRBJ2-5	NA	TRBV7-9	many	TGTGCCAGCAGCGGGGGTTACATCCAAGAGACCCAGTACTTC	CASSGGYIQETQYF
TRBJ1-1	NA	TRBV12-3/TRBV12-4	many	TGTGCCAGCAGTTTGGTCCAGTCTGAAGCTTTCTTT	CASSLVQSEAFF
TRBJ2-7	NA	TRBV5-5	NA	TGTGCCAGCAGCTTGCGGGGCAGGGTTTTGGACGAGCAGTACTTC	CASSLRGRVLDEQYF
TRBJ1-2	TRBD1	TRBV6-2/TRBV6-3	medium-sized	TGTGCCAGCCGGAGTGACAGGGTATCTGGCTACACCTTC	CASRSDRVSGYTF
TRBJ2-6	NA	TRBV6-2/TRBV6-3	few	TGTGCCAGCATTCTAGGGGGAGACGGGGCCAACGTCCTGACTTTC	CASILGGDGANVLTF
TRBJ2-5	NA	TRBV7-9	NA	TGTGCCAGCAGCCTCACTAGTTTAAGGTCCCAAGAGACCCAGTACTTC	CASSLTSLRSQETQYF
TRBJ2-7	TRBD2	TRBV18	medium-sized	TGTGCCAGCTCACCAAGGACTAGCGGGGCCTACGAGCAGTACTTC	CASSPRTSGAYEQYF
TRBJ2-1	NA	TRBV28	medium-sized	TGTGCCAGCAGTTTAACCCAGCGGCGTGAGCAGTTCTTC	CASSLTQRREQFF
TRBJ2-5	NA	TRBV23-1	medium-sized	TGCGCCAGCAGTCAAGCAGGGTATGGAGAGACCCAGTACTTC	CASSQAGYGETQYF
TRBJ2-5	NA	TRBV27	medium-sized	TGTGCCAGCAGTTTAAGGTTCGGACCAGAGACCCAGTACTTC	CASSLRFGPETQYF
TRBJ2-1	NA	TRBV2	NA	TGTGCCAGCACAGAACAGGGCCCAGCGTATGAGCAGTTCTTC	CASTEQGPAYEQFF
TRBJ2-7	NA	TRBV7-2	many	TGTGCCAGCAGCTTGGATCGGGGCGAGCAGTACTTC	CASSLDRGEQYF
TRBJ1-5	TRBD1	TRBV28	medium-sized	TGTGCCAGCAGTTCGCCGGACAGGGGTCAGCCCCAGCATTTT	CASSSPDRGQPQHF
TRBJ2-3	NA	TRBV20-1	few	TGCAGTGCTACCATCTTTTTTTTTGATACGCAGTATTTT	CSATIFFFDTQYF
TRBJ2-4	TRBD2	TRBV11-2	medium-sized	TGTGCCAGCAGCCCAAGACTAGCGGGAGTGGTCAAAAACATTCAGTACTTC	CASSPRLAGVVKNIQYF
TRBJ2-5	NA	TRBV6-5	NA	TGTGCCAGCAGTTACTCCCCCGAGGACGGTGAGACCCAGTACTTC	CASSYSPEDGETQYF
TRBJ1-2	NA	TRBV5-5	NA	TGTGCCAGCAGGGGCACCCTCGGAGCCGGCTTATTCTATGGCTACACCTTC	CASRGTLGAGLFYGYTF
TRBJ2-7	NA	TRBV12-3/TRBV12-4	many	TGTGCCAGCAGTTTAGGGCGGAGGTCCTACGAGCAGTACTTC	CASSLGRRSYEQYF
TRBJ2-7	NA	TRBV23-1	NA	TGCGCCAGCAGTCAATCACCCTGCTGGGAGCTGTACTTC	CASSQSPCWELYF
TRBJ1-2	TRBD1	TRBV12-3/TRBV12-4	NA	TGTGCCAGCAGTTTTACCGGGACAGGGGGTGGCTACACCTTC	CASSFTGTGGGYTF
TRBJ2-1	TRBD2	TRBV27	NA	TGTGCCAGCAGTTCCCTAGCGGGAGGGCCTAATGAGCAGTTCTTC	CASSSLAGGPNEQFF
TRBJ1-2	NA	TRBV5-1	NA	TGCGCCAGCAGAAGAGGGGGAACAGGGCGCTATGGCTACACCTTC	CASRRGGTGRYGYTF
TRBJ2-7	NA	TRBV7-2	hyperexpanded	TGTGCCAGCAGCTTAGAGTTCGGACCGAAGGCCTACGAGCAGTACTTC	CASSLEFGPKAYEQYF
TRBJ1-2	NA	TRBV20-1	large	TGCAGTGCTAGATATGGGGCAGGTGGCTACACCTTC	CSARYGAGGYTF
TRBJ2-5	NA	TRBV23-1	medium-sized	TGCGCCAGCAGTCACCCGAAGACAGGGACTATGGGAGAGACCCAGTACTTC	CASSHPKTGTMGETQYF
TRBJ2-7	NA	TRBV4-1	once	TGCGCCAGCAGCCAAGCGATCGGGGAGGCCTACGAGCAGTACTTC	CASSQAIGEAYEQYF
TRBJ2-1	TRBD1	TRBV7-9	medium-sized	TGTGCCAGCAGCACGAAGGGACAGGGCCTATACGACAATGAGCAGTTCTTC	CASSTKGQGLYDNEQFF
TRBJ2-5	NA	TRBV28	NA	TGTGCCAGCACCGAGACTTGGGGCCGAGAGACCCAGTACTTC	CASTETWGRETQYF
TRBJ1-1	TRBD1	TRBV5-1	NA	TGCGCCAGCAGCCGGCAGGGGGCGTCCCGAAGCACTGAAGCTTTCTTT	CASSRQGASRSTEAFF
TRBJ2-3	NA	TRBV6-1	NA	TGTGCCAGCAGTGTCTTGTCAGATACGCAGTATTTT	CASSVLSDTQYF
TRBJ2-5	TRBD1	TRBV6-5	NA	TGTGCCAGCAGGACAGGGTTGAAGACCCAGTACTTC	CASRTGLKTQYF